These T cell receptor beta chains were read from a single sample in a study of identical twins. A single record per CDR3 protein comes from TCRdb applying MiXCR to the 5' RACE reads. The table shows hundreds of thousands of distinct CDR3 sequences, with 15% to 20% occurring only once. In addition, the sample was reused for a study of T cells expressing NK-cell markers.

What was sequenced was PBMCs. Receptor source: a woman younger than 35 in good health. Both conserved end residues are part of each CDR3. Each record gives: J gene, V gene, clone size, D gene, CDR3 protein. The D gene is left open where the match is weak. Expanded clones are given a class, and other clones once, few, many or no size at all.

TRBJ1-1,TRBV7-9,few,-,CASSFSGETEAFF
TRBJ1-1,TRBV20-1,-,-,CSARDGRLNTEAFF
TRBJ1-3,TRBV12-3/TRBV12-4,few,-,CAGAAGNTIYF
TRBJ2-3,TRBV12-3/TRBV12-4,-,TRBD2,CASSPGTSEADTQYF
TRBJ2-5,TRBV20-1,-,TRBD2,CSAKVGGNQETQYF
TRBJ2-5,TRBV27,few,-,CASPRPQETQYF
TRBJ1-2,TRBV10-3,-,-,CAITRESGYGYTF
TRBJ1-1,TRBV9,-,-,CASSVVSTVATEAFF
TRBJ2-7,TRBV5-6,-,-,CASSAMTGTLVYEQYF
TRBJ2-3,TRBV5-1,few,-,CASKNGGGADTQYF
TRBJ2-1,TRBV12-3/TRBV12-4,-,-,CASSLRPDDEQFF
TRBJ1-5,TRBV20-1,-,-,CSASTPKRGTIQHF
TRBJ2-7,TRBV4-3,few,-,CASSQDADSFYEQYF
TRBJ2-7,TRBV9,few,-,CASSVGAGQTYEQYF
TRBJ2-1,TRBV29-1,-,-,CSVRQADEQFF
TRBJ2-7,TRBV6-1,-,-,CASRGTAYEQYF
TRBJ1-2,TRBV7-2,-,-,CASSSRGLDNYGYTF
TRBJ2-7,TRBV10-3,-,-,CAISEGSSSSYEQYF
TRBJ2-7,TRBV20-1,-,-,CSARTDSSEQYF
TRBJ2-2,TRBV5-1,few,TRBD1,CASSHGTDTTF
TRBJ1-2,TRBV7-9,-,-,CASTLGAYGYTF
TRBJ2-1,TRBV20-1,-,TRBD2,CSARLAGVNNEQFF
TRBJ1-1,TRBV4-3,few,-,CASSPRGEPDTEAFF
TRBJ2-2,TRBV5-1,-,-,CASRGALGTGELFF
TRBJ2-5,TRBV20-1,-,TRBD2,CSAVGTSKETQYF
TRBJ2-1,TRBV12-3/TRBV12-4,many,TRBD2,CASSLRGDEQFF
TRBJ2-3,TRBV20-1,-,TRBD2,CSARVFSGNTDTQYF
TRBJ2-4,TRBV20-1,few,TRBD2,CSAHQLAGNDIQYF
TRBJ2-2,TRBV7-2,many,-,CASSLRGGELFF
TRBJ2-1,TRBV11-2,-,-,CASSLRRRQTYNEQFF
TRBJ2-3,TRBV5-5,-,-,CVSSFLDTQYF
TRBJ2-2,TRBV20-1,few,-,CSARPGVRTGELFF
TRBJ1-5,TRBV27,-,-,CASRGWSSNQPQHF
TRBJ1-6,TRBV12-5,-,-,CASGLSETGGVNSPLHF
TRBJ1-6,TRBV20-1,few,TRBD1,CSAMGQGISPLHF
TRBJ1-2,TRBV6-2/TRBV6-3,-,TRBD1,CASRTVDRGDGYTF
TRBJ2-7,TRBV12-3/TRBV12-4,-,TRBD2,CASSRLLAGIYEQYF
TRBJ1-2,TRBV9,-,-,CARRNGYTF
TRBJ1-2,TRBV20-1,few,TRBD1,CSAARDRANDGYTF
TRBJ2-7,TRBV20-1,few,-,CSARDQTGTPYEQYF
TRBJ1-2,TRBV12-3/TRBV12-4,many,-,CASSPAAYGYTF
TRBJ2-6,TRBV19,-,-,CASTPEGRNVLTF
TRBJ1-5,TRBV20-1,many,-,CSARDRGSNQPQHF
TRBJ1-6,TRBV12-3/TRBV12-4,-,TRBD1,CASRGRDRVNSPLHF
TRBJ2-2,TRBV5-1,-,-,CASSLAQGGTGELFF
TRBJ2-7,TRBV10-3,-,TRBD1,CANSGDSSYEQYF
TRBJ2-1,TRBV5-1,-,-,CASRDLSSSYNEQFF
TRBJ1-2,TRBV5-1,-,-,CASSLDVRSNYGYTF
TRBJ2-3,TRBV5-5,-,-,CASSAELATQYF
TRBJ2-1,TRBV6-1,-,-,CASSNRSYNEQFF
TRBJ1-1,TRBV10-3,-,-,CAISAFGRGGTEAFF